Given below is one T cell receptor beta chain in context. This entry comes from a study of T cell changes during pregnancy in multiple sclerosis. Assay used: immunoSEQ multiplex PCR; TCRdb lists only in-frame clones, some missing. This sample has some 80,000 clones, with around 90% found just once. The CDR3 is 14 residues long. V shed 6 bases, J shed 2 bases, and the junction held 5 bases outside the gene matches. CDR1 is MNHEY, CDR2 SVGAGI, per germline. This TCR was recovered from a female donor with multiple sclerosis, enrolled in a pregnancy study. The sequencing here drew on peripheral blood, taken before pregnancy. The chain carries TRBV6-5 and TRBJ2-7; 9 bases agree with TRBD1. CDR3 in amino acids: CASRKQGATYEQYF. DNA of the CDR3: TGTGCCAGCAGAAAACAGGGGGCCACCTACGAGCAGTACTTC.